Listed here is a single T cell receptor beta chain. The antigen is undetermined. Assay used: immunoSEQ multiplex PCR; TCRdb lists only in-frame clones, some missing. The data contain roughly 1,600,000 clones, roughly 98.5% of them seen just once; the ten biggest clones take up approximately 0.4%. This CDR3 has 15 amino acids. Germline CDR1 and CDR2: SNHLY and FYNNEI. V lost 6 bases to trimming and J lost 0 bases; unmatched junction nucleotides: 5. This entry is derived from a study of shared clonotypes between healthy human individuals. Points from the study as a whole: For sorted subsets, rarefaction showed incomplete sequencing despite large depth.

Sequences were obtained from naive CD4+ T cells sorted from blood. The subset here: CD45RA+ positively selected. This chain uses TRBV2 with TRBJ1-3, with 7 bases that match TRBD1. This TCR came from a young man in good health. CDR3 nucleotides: TGTGCCAGCAGAATGGACAGGAGCTCTGGAAACACCATATATTTT. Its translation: CASRMDRSSGNTIYF.